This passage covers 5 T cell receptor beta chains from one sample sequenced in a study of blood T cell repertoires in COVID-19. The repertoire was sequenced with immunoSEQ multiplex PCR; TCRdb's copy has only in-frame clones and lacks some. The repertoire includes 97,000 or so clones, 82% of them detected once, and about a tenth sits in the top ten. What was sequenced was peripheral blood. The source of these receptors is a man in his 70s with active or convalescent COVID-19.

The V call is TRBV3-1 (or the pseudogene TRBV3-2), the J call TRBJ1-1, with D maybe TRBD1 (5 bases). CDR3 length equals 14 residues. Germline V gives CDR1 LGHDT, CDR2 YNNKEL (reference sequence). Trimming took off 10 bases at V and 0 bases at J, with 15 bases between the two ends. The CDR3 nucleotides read TGTGCCAACCGCAGGGCCCGGATGAACACTGAAGCTTTCTTT. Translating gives CANRRARMNTEAFF.

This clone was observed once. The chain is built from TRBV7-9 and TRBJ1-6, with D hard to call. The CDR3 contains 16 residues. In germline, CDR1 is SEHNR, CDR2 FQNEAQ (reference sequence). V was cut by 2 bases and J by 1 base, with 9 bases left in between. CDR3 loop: CASSLSRLSYNSPLHF. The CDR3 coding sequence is TGTGCCAGCAGCTTATCCCGGTTATCCTATAATTCACCCCTCCACTTT.

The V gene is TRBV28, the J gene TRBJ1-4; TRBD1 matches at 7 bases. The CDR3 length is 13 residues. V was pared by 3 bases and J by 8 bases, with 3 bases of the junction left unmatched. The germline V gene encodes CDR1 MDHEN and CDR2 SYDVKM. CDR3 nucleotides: TGTGCCAGCAGTTTCCGGGACAGAGAAAAACTGTTTTTT. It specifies CASSFRDREKLFF.

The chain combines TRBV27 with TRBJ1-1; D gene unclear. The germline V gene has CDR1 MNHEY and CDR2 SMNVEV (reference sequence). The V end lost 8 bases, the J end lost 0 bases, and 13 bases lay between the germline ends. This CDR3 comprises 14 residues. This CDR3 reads CASVSPELNTEAFF. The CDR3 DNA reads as TGTGCCAGCGTTTCGCCAGAACTGAACACTGAAGCTTTCTTT.

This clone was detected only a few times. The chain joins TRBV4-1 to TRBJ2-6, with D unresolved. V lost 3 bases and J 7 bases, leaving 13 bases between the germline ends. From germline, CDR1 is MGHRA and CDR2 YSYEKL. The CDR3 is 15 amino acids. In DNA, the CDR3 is TGCGCCAGCAGCCAGACCGTTGACTCTGCCAACGTCCTGACTTTC. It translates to CASSQTVDSANVLTF.